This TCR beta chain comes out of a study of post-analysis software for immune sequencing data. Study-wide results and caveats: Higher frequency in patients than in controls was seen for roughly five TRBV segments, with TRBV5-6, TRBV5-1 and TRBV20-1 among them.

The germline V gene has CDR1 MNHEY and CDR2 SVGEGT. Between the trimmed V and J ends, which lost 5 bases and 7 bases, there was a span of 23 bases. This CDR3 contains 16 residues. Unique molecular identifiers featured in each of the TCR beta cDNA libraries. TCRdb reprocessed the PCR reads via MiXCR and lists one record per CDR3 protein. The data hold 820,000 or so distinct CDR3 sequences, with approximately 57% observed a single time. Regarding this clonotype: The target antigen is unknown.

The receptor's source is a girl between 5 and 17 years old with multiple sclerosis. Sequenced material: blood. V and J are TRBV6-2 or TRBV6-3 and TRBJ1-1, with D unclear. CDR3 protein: CASSPARVGYGVEAFF. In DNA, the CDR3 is TGTGCCAGCAGTCCTGCCCGGGTTGGTTACGGTGTTGAAGCTTTCTTT.